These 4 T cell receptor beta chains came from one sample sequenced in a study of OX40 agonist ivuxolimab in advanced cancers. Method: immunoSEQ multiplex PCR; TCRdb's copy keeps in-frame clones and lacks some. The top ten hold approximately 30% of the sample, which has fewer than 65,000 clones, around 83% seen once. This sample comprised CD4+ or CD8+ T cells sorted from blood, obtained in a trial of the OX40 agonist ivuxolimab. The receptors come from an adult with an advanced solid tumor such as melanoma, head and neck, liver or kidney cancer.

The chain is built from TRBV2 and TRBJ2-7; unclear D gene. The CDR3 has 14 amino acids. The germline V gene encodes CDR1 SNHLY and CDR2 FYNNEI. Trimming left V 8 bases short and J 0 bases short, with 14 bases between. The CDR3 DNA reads TGTGCCAGCGTAGACCTCGCCGGCTCCTACGAGCAGTACTTC. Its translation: CASVDLAGSYEQYF.

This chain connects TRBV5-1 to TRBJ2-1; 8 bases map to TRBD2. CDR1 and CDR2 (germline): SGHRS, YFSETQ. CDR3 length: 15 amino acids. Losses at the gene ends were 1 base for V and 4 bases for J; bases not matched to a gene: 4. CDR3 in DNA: TGCGCCAGCAGCTTGTTAGCGGGGTCGTACAATGAGCAGTTCTTC. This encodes CASSLLAGSYNEQFF.

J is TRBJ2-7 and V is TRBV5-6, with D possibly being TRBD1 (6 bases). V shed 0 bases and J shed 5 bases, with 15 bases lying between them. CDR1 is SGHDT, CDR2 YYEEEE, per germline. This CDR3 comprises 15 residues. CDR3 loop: CASSLGAGDPHEQYF. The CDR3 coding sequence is TGTGCCAGCAGCTTGGGGGCAGGGGATCCTCACGAGCAGTACTTC.

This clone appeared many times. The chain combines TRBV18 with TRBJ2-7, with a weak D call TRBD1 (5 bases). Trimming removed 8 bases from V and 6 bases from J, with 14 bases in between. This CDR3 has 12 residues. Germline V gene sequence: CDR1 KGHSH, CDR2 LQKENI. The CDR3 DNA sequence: TGTGCCAGCCAGGGATCGTTGGGCGAGCAGTACTTC. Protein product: CASQGSLGEQYF. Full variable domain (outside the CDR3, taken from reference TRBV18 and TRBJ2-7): NAGVMQNPRHLVRRRGQEARLRCSPMKGHSHVYWYRQLPEEGLKFMVYLQKENIIDESGMPKERFSAEFPKEGPSILRIQQVVRGDSAAYFCASQGSLGEQYFGPGTRLTVT.